These 4 T cell receptor beta chains were sequenced from one sample in a study of OX40 agonist ivuxolimab in advanced cancers. Libraries were prepared by immunoSEQ multiplex PCR; TCRdb keeps only in-frame clonotypes and omits some of them. This sample yields roughly 76,000 clones, of which around 85% are seen a single time; under 6% belongs to the top ten. This specimen was CD4+ or CD8+ T cells sorted from blood, taken in a trial of the OX40 agonist ivuxolimab. The receptors were gathered from an adult with an advanced solid tumor such as melanoma, head and neck, liver or kidney cancer.

The genes are TRBV5-5 and TRBJ2-5; 7 nucleotides match TRBD2. Trimming at V came to 1 base and at J to 1 base, leaving 10 bases not matched to a gene. The germline V gene encodes CDR1 SGHKS and CDR2 YYEKEE (reference sequence). The CDR3 loop spans 17 amino acids. Here the CDR3 DNA reads TGTGCCAGCAGCTTGATCCTAGCGGAGACCACCCAAGAGACCCAGTACTTC. Protein sequence: CASSLILAETTQETQYF.

The CDR3 region is CASSLQAQETQYF. CDR3 nucleotide sequence: TGTGCCAGCAGCTTACAAGCACAAGAGACCCAGTACTTC. The gene calls are TRBV7-3 and TRBJ2-5; D gene unclear. This CDR3 has 13 residues. V lost 2 bases and J 2 bases, leaving 6 bases between the germline ends. Germline loops: CDR1 SGHTA, CDR2 FQGTGA. The full variable domain, completed using reference TRBV7-3 and TRBJ2-5, is GAGVSQTPSNKVTEKGKYVELRCDPISGHTALYWYRQSLGQGPEFLIYFQGTGAADDSGLPNDRFFAVRPEGSVSTLKIQRTERGDSAVYLCASSLQAQETQYFGPGTRLLVL.

This clone was picked up one time. V is TRBV5-1 and J is TRBJ2-2, with D perhaps matching TRBD1 or TRBD2 (5 bases each). Trimming removed 2 bases at V and 4 bases at J, with 9 bases between. This CDR3 contains 14 residues. CDR1 and CDR2 from the germline V gene are SGHRS and YFSETQ. CDR3 sequence (DNA): TGCGCCAGCAGCTTTGCAGGGACCACCGGGGAGCTGTTTTTT. Translated: CASSFAGTTGELFF.

This rearrangement joins TRBV7-2 to TRBJ1-2; the match to TRBD1 covers 8 bases. Unmatched junction bases numbered 7, after V lost 5 bases and J lost 8 bases. The CDR3 is made up of 13 amino acids. Per germline, CDR1 SGHTA and CDR2 FQGNSA. CDR3 nucleotides: TGTGCCAGCAGCCTCGGGACAGGACAGGGCTACACCTTC. Protein product: CASSLGTGQGYTF.